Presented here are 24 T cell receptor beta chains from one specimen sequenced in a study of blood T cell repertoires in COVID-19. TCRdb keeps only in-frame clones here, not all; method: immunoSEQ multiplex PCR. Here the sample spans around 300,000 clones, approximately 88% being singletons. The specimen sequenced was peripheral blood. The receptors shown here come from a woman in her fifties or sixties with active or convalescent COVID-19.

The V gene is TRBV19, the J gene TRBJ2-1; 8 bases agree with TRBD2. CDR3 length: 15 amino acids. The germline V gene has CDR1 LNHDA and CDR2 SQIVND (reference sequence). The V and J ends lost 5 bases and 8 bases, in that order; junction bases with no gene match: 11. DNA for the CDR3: TGTGCCAGTAGTTATGCGGGAGGTAGTATCGATGAGCAGTTCTTC. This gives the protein CASSYAGGSIDEQFF.

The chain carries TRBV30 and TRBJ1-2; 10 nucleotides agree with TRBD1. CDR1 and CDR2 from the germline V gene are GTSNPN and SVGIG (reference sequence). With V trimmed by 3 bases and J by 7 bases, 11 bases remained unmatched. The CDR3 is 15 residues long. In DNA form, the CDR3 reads TGTGCCTGGAGGGGAGACAGGGGGCGGTCGACTGGCTACACCTTC. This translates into CAWRGDRGRSTGYTF.

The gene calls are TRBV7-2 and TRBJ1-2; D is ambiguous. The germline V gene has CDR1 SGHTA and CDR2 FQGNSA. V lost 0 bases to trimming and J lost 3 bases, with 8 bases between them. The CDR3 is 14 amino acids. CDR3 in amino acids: CASSLAGRDYGYTF. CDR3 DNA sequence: TGTGCCAGCAGCTTAGCGGGCAGAGACTATGGCTACACCTTC.

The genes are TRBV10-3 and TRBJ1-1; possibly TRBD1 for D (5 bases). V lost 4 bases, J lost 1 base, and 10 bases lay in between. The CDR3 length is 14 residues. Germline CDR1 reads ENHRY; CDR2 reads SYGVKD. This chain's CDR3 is CAISVGARNTEAFF. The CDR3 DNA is TGTGCCATCAGTGTAGGGGCAAGGAACACTGAAGCTTTCTTT.

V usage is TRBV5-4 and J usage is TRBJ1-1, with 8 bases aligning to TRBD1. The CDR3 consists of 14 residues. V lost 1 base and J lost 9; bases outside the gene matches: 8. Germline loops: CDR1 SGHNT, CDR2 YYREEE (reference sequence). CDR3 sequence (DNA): TGTGCCAGCAGCTTGCCAGTGCAGGGGGCTAAAGCTTTCTTT. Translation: CASSLPVQGAKAFF.

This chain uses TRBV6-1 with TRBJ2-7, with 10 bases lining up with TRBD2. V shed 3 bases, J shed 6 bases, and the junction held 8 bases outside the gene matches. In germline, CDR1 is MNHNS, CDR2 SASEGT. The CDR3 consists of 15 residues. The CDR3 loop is CASSDASGRRAEQYF. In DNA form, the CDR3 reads TGTGCCAGCAGTGACGCTAGCGGGAGAAGGGCCGAGCAGTACTTC.

Here the CDR3 reads CASSWSGGPTGELFF. In DNA form, the CDR3 reads TGTGCCAGTAGCTGGTCGGGAGGGCCGACCGGGGAGCTGTTTTTT. The rearrangement joins TRBV19 to TRBJ2-2; 8 bases are shared with TRBD2. The CDR3 contains 15 residues. J was trimmed by 5 bases and V by 6 bases; bases with no gene match: 8. Germline V gene data show CDR1 as LNHDA and CDR2 as SQIVND (reference sequence). Drawing the rest from reference TRBV19 and TRBJ2-2, the complete variable domain is DGGITQSPKYLFRKEGQNVTLSCEQNLNHDAMYWYRQDPGQGLRLIYYSQIVNDFQKGDIAEGYSVSREKKESFPLTVTSAQKNPTAFYLCASSWSGGPTGELFFGEGSRLTVL.

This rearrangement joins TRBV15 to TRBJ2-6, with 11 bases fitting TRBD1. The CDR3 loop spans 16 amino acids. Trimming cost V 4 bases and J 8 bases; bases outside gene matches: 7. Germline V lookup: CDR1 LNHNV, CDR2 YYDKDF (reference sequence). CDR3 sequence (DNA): TGTGCCACCAGCAAAGGACAGGGGGCCCCCCCCAACGTCCTGACTTTC. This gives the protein CATSKGQGAPPNVLTF.

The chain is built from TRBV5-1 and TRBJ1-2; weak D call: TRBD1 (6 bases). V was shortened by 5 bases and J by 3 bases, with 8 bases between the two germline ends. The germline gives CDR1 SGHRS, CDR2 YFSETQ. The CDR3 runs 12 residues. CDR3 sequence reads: CASSAGDYGYTF. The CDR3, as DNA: TGCGCCAGCAGTGCAGGGGACTATGGCTACACCTTC.

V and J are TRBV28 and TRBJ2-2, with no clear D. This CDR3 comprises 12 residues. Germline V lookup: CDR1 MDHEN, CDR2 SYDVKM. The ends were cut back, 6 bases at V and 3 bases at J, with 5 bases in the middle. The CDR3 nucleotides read TGTGCCAGCAGGTACTACACCGGGGAGCTGTTTTTT. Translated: CASRYYTGELFF. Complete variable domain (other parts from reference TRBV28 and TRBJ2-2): DVKVTQSSRYLVKRTGEKVFLECVQDMDHENMFWYRQDPGLGLRLIYFSYDVKMKEKGDIPEGYSVSREKKERFSLILESASTNQTSMYLCASRYYTGELFFGEGSRLTVL.

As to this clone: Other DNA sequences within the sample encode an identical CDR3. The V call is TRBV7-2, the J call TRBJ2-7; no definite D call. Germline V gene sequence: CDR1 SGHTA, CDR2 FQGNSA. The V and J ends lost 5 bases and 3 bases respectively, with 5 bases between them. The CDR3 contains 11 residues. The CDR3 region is CASSLRYEQYF. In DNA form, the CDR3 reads TGTGCCAGCAGCCTGCGCTACGAGCAGTACTTC.

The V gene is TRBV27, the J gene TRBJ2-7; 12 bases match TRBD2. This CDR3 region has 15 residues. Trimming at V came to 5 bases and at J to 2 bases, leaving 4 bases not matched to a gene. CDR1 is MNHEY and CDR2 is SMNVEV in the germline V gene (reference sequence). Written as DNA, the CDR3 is TGTGCCAGCAGTCTGGGACTAGCGGGTCCCTACGAGCAGTACTTC. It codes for CASSLGLAGPYEQYF.

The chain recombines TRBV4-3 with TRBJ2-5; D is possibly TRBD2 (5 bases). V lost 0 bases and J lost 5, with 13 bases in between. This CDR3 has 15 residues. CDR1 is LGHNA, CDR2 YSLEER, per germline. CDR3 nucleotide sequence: TGCGCCAGCAGCCAAGATAGTTCGGGAAGGGAGACCCAGTACTTC. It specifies CASSQDSSGRETQYF.

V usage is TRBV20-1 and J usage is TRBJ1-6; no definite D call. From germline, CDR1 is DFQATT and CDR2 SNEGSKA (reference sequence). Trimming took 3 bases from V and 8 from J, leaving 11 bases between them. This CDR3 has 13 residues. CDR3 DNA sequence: TGCAGTGCTAGTAAGGCAGGATATTCACCCCTCCACTTT. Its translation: CSASKAGYSPLHF.

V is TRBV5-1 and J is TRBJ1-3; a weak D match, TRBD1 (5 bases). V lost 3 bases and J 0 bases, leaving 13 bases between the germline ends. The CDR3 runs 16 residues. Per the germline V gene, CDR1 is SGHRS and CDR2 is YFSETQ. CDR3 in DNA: TGCGCCAGCAGCTCGGCAGGGTATCACTCTGGAAACACCATATATTTT. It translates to CASSSAGYHSGNTIYF.

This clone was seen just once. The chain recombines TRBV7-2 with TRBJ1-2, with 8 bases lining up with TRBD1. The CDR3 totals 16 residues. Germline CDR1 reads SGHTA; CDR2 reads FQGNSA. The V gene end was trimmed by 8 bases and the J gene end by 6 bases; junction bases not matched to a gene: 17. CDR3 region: CASGGQEERLTHGYTF. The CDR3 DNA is TGTGCCAGCGGGGGACAGGAAGAACGCCTTACTCATGGCTACACCTTC.

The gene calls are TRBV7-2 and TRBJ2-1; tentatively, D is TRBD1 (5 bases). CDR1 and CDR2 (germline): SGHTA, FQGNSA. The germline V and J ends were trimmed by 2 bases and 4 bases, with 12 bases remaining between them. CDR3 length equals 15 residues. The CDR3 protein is CASSLTATEYNEQFF. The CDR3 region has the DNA TGTGCCAGCAGCTTAACCGCGACAGAGTACAATGAGCAGTTCTTC.

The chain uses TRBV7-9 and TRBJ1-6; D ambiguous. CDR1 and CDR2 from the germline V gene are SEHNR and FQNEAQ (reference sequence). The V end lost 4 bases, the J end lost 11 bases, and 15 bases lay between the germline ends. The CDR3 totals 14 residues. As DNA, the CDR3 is TGTGCCAGCAGCTCCGCCCCCGGTTTTCCACCCCTCCACTTT. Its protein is CASSSAPGFPPLHF.

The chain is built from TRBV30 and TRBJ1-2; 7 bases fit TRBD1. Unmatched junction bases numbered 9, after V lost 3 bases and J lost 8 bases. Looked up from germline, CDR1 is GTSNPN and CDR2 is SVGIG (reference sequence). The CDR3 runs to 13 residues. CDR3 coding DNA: TGTGCCTGGAGCCCTGACAGGGTTGGCGGCTACACCTTC. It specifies CAWSPDRVGGYTF.

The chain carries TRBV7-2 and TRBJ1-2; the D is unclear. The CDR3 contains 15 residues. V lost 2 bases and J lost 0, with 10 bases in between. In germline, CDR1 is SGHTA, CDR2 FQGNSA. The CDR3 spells CASSLQTETNYGYTF. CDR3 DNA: TGTGCCAGCAGCTTACAAACAGAAACTAACTATGGCTACACCTTC.

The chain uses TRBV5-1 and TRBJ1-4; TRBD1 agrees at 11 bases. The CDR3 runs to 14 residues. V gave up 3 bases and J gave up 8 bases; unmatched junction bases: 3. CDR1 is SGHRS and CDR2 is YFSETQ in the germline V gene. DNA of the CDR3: TGCGCCAGCAGCTGGACAGGGGGCGAAGAAAAACTGTTTTTT. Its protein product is CASSWTGGEEKLFF.

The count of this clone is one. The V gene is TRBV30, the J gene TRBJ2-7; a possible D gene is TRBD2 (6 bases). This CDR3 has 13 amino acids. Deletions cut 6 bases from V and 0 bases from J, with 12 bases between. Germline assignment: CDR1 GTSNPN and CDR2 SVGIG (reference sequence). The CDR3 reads CACTRGISYEQYF. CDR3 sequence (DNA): TGTGCCTGCACGCGGGGCATCTCCTACGAGCAGTACTTC.

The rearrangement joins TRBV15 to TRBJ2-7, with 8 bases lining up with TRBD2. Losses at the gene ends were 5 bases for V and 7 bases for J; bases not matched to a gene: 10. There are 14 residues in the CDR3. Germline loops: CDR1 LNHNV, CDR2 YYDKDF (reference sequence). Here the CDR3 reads CATSDSGLGLEQYF. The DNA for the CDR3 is TGTGCCACCAGCGATTCGGGACTAGGTCTAGAGCAGTACTTC.

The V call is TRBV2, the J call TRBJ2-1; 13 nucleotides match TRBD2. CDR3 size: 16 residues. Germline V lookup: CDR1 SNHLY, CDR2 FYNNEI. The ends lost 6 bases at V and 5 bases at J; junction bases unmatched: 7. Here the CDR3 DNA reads TGTGCCAGCAGGGCCGGACTAGCGGGGGCCGACAATGAGCAGTTCTTC. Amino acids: CASRAGLAGADNEQFF.